This TCR beta chain stems from a study of patients and donors after allogeneic stem cell transplantation. The V and J ends lost 6 bases and 1 base respectively, with 12 bases between them. Germline V gene data show CDR1 as DFQATT and CDR2 as SNEGSKA (reference sequence). This CDR3 has 13 amino acids. This clonotype was counted between two and nine times. TCRdb called the RT-PCR reads again in MiXCR, with one record for every CDR3 protein. The sample carries about a million distinct CDR3 sequences, approximately 19% recorded once. The origin of this receptor is a human donor who was either an allogeneic HSCT recipient or a stem cell or donor lymphocyte infusion donor (not recorded which). It is not recorded whose cells these are; they may come from a transplant donor. Input material: blood, either unsorted or a sorted T cell fraction (not recorded which). The chain links TRBV20-1 to TRBJ1-1, with D possibly TRBD1 on 6 matching bases. The DNA of the CDR3 is TGCAGTGCGCCACAGGGTTGGAACACTGAAGCTTTCTTT. Amino acids: CSAPQGWNTEAFF.